This TCR beta chain was obtained from a study of T cell responses to AZD1222 COVID-19 vaccine. Findings and limits, study-wide: Two AZD1222 doses significantly raised spike-specific TCR breadth and depth over controls. The study identified only 6 or 7 AZD1222 recipients as seropositive at baseline. Most donors were white British and more were female, and clonal diversity was possibly underestimated.

With regard to this clone: Its antigen is unknown.

The data were produced by immunoSEQ multiplex PCR, yet TCRdb's version contains in-frame clones alone and is incomplete. The sample carries around 95,000 clones, 87% recorded once. The material sequenced was peripheral blood, taken on day 0 of AZD1222 vaccination. The sequence came from an adult in good health.

The CDR3: CASSPRTRAVGDTEAFF. Written as DNA, the CDR3 is TGTGCCAGCTCACCCCGTACTAGGGCAGTAGGTGACACTGAAGCTTTCTTT. The V and J genes are TRBV18 and TRBJ1-1; no clear D gene. Trimming removed 3 bases at V and 3 bases at J, with 20 bases between. Germline loops: CDR1 KGHSH, CDR2 LQKENI. The CDR3 runs 17 residues. Full variable domain (outside the CDR3, taken from reference TRBV18 and TRBJ1-1): NAGVMQNPRHLVRRRGQEARLRCSPMKGHSHVYWYRQLPEEGLKFMVYLQKENIIDESGMPKERFSAEFPKEGPSILRIQQVVRGDSAAYFCASSPRTRAVGDTEAFFGQGTRLTVV.